This entry lists 22 T cell receptor beta chains sequenced from one sample in a study of molecular identifiers for immune sequencing clone quantification. Each CDR3 protein is one row after TCRdb ran MiXCR on the PCR reads. Of 490,000 or so distinct CDR3 sequences detected, about 25% appear once; the ten largest clones hold roughly 0.77%. Specimen: naive CD8+ T cells from blood, with Jurkat cell RNA spiked in. Regarding subset: FACS-sorted CD8+CD4-CCR7+CD45RA+ naive T cells. These receptors were obtained from a human donor in good health. Some libraries in this study had Jurkat cell RNA spiked in.

Ten or more counts support this clonotype. V is TRBV13 and J is TRBJ2-7, with D possibly being TRBD1 (6 bases). CDR3 length: 17 residues. Trimming took 2 bases from V and 0 from J, leaving 17 bases between them. Germline lookup yields CDR1 PRHDT and CDR2 FYEKMQ (reference sequence). The CDR3 protein is CASSLRVSDSSSYEQYF. The CDR3, as DNA: TGTGCCAGCAGCTTAAGAGTTTCGGACAGCAGCTCCTACGAGCAGTACTTC.

This chain links TRBV6-6 with TRBJ2-7; TRBD1 matches 7 bases. Trimming removed 6 bases from V and 3 bases from J; junction bases left unmatched: 14. The CDR3 consists of 16 residues. Germline V gene data show CDR1 as MNHNY and CDR2 as SVGAGI (reference sequence). DNA for the CDR3: TGTGCCAGCAGCCCTACTCGGACAGGAAACTACTACGAGCAGTACTTC. Amino acid sequence: CASSPTRTGNYYEQYF.

This clonotype was found a few times. The chain has TRBV20-1 and TRBJ2-7; D is undetermined. The germline V gene encodes CDR1 DFQATT and CDR2 SNEGSKA (reference sequence). The CDR3 length is 15 residues. V shed 0 bases and J shed 0 bases, with 12 bases lying between them. CDR3 loop: CSARDSRLNSYEQYF. DNA of the CDR3: TGCAGTGCTAGAGATTCACGGCTTAACTCCTACGAGCAGTACTTC.

This chain connects TRBV27 to TRBJ2-1; 14 positions match TRBD2. This CDR3 region has 18 residues. With 5 bases clipped from V and 8 bases from J, the junction kept 14 bases outside the gene matches. Germline V gives CDR1 MNHEY, CDR2 SMNVEV (reference sequence). The CDR3 protein is CASSAGTSGRYLGYEQFF. The DNA of the CDR3 is TGTGCCAGCAGTGCCGGGACTAGCGGGAGATACCTTGGGTATGAGCAGTTCTTC.

This clonotype was recorded at least ten times. The genes are TRBV5-1 and TRBJ1-5; possible D gene TRBD1, 6 bases. Germline V gene data show CDR1 as SGHRS and CDR2 as YFSETQ. The V and J ends lost 4 bases and 4 bases respectively, with 15 bases between them. The CDR3 totals 15 residues. CDR3 region: CASSLSGAENQPQHF. CDR3 DNA sequence: TGCGCCAGCAGCCTTTCGGGGGCCGAGAATCAGCCCCAGCATTTT.

This clonotype was counted at least ten times. This chain links TRBV2 with TRBJ1-6; D may be TRBD1 (6 bases). V was pared by 2 bases and J by 7 bases, with 12 bases between. The CDR3 is 15 residues long. Germline V gene lookup returns CDR1 SNHLY and CDR2 FYNNEI. The CDR3 protein is CASSEWGATNSPLHF. The DNA of the CDR3 is TGTGCCAGCAGTGAATGGGGGGCTACCAATTCACCCCTCCACTTT.

This clonotype was detected ten times or more. V usage is TRBV7-9 and J usage is TRBJ2-7, with a tentative D call TRBD1 (7 bases). V lost 5 bases, J lost 3 bases, and 23 bases lay in between. This CDR3 spans 17 amino acids. Germline loops: CDR1 SEHNR, CDR2 FQNEAQ (reference sequence). The CDR3 DNA sequence: TGTGCCAGCAGCCCTACCACCCTGCAGGGGGGTATCTACGAGCAGTACTTC. This codes for CASSPTTLQGGIYEQYF. Full variable domain (outside the CDR3, taken from reference TRBV7-9 and TRBJ2-7): DTGVSQNPRHKITKRGQNVTFRCDPISEHNRLYWYRQTLGQGPEFLTYFQNEAQLEKSRLLSDRFSAERPKGSFSTLEIQRTEQGDSAMYLCASSPTTLQGGIYEQYFGPGTRLTVT.

Comments on this clonotype: The junction departs from the called germline gene at one end, perhaps through a read error. The genes are TRBV4-1 and TRBJ2-3, with D perhaps TRBD2 (6 bases). From germline, CDR1 is MGHRA and CDR2 YSYEKL. CDR3 length equals 14 residues. For the CDR3, the DNA is TGCGCCAGCAGCCAAGACGGGTGGGAGGTGGGGGAACGTTTT. As protein: CASSQDGWEVGERF.

The chain joins TRBV6-2 or TRBV6-3 to TRBJ2-7; possibly TRBD2 for D (6 bases). Trimming removed 4 bases at V and 3 bases at J, with 10 bases between. Germline lookup yields CDR1 MNHEY and CDR2 SVGEGT. The CDR3 runs to 13 residues. CDR3 coding DNA: TGTGCCAGCAGTTGGGGGGACCTCTACGAGCAGTACTTC. Amino acids: CASSWGDLYEQYF.

This clonotype appeared many times. This rearrangement joins TRBV20-1 to TRBJ2-7, with D perhaps TRBD2 (7 bases). Trimming removed 5 bases from V and 7 bases from J, with 21 bases in between. The CDR3 covers 14 residues. Germline V gives CDR1 DFQATT, CDR2 SNEGSKA (reference sequence). The DNA for the CDR3 is TGCAGTGCTGACGTATGGGGGCCGGGGGGTGAGCAGTACTTC. It codes for CSADVWGPGGEQYF.

There are a few counts of this clonotype. This chain joins TRBV18 and TRBJ1-2; no reliable D call. Germline values: CDR1 KGHSH, CDR2 LQKENI. The length of the CDR3 is 16 residues. V dropped 0 bases and J dropped 4 bases, with 15 bases sitting between them. The CDR3 here is CASSPPVNLAVYGYTF. Here the CDR3 DNA reads TGTGCCAGCTCACCACCGGTGAATCTGGCCGTCTATGGCTACACCTTC.

Of note for this clonotype: This sequence may be a read error, since a much larger clone differs from it by one base. The V call is TRBV30, the J call TRBJ2-5; 7 bases agree with TRBD1. This CDR3 is 14 amino acids long. CDR1 GTSNPN and CDR2 SVGIG come from the germline V gene (reference sequence). Here the CDR3 reads CAWGVRTGEETQYF. In DNA, the CDR3 is TGTGCCTGGGGTGTACGCACAGGGGAAGAGACCCAGTACTTC.

This clonotype was found many times. The CDR3 DNA reads as TGTGCCAGCAGCCCATACCGGGACAGGGACATTTGGGAGCAGTTCTTC. Translation: CASSPYRDRDIWEQFF. V and J are TRBV3-1 and TRBJ2-1; TRBD1 aligns across 9 bases. CDR1 is LGHDT, CDR2 YNNKEL, per germline (reference sequence). The CDR3 has 16 residues. The V segment lost 4 bases and the J segment 10 bases; nucleotides outside the gene matches: 14.

This clonotype is a singleton in its sample. Possible read error: a much larger clone is one base away. The V and J genes are TRBV30 and TRBJ2-5; 11 positions match TRBD2. Per germline, CDR1 GTSNPN and CDR2 SVGIG (reference sequence). The CDR3 covers 15 residues. The CDR3 reads CAWSISGGAAETQCF. The CDR3 DNA sequence: TGTGCCTGGAGTATTAGCGGGGGGGCTGCAGAGACCCAGTGCTTC.

The chain recombines TRBV20-1 with TRBJ2-7, with TRBD2 as a possible D gene (5 bases). Per the germline V gene, CDR1 is DFQATT and CDR2 is SNEGSKA (reference sequence). The CDR3 loop spans 14 amino acids. Trimming cost V 0 bases and J 5 bases, with 14 bases left between them. Written as DNA, the CDR3 is TGCAGTGCTAGAGATCTTGAGGGTTCCCACGAGCAGTACTTC. It is translated as CSARDLEGSHEQYF.

About this clonotype itself: Mismatch with germline at one junction end may stem from a read error. The chain recombines TRBV12-3 or TRBV12-4 with TRBJ1-1; D is undetermined. The CDR3 is 12 amino acids. Here the CDR3 DNA reads TGTGCCAGCAGTCCCGTCGACACTGAAGCTCTCTTT. Protein product: CASSPVDTEALF.

The chain employs TRBV7-9 and TRBJ2-3; D may be TRBD2 (6 bases). CDR1 is SEHNR and CDR2 is FQNEAQ in the germline V gene (reference sequence). The CDR3 covers 14 residues. The V end lost 3 bases, the J end lost 6 bases, and 13 bases lay between the germline ends. CDR3 residues: CASSFKRVADTQYF. CDR3 in DNA: TGTGCCAGCAGCTTTAAGCGGGTTGCGGATACGCAGTATTTT.

In the case of this clonotype: This may arise from a read error, as a much more abundant clone is one base away. The chain has TRBV7-2 and TRBJ2-1; D uncertain. Germline values: CDR1 SGHTA, CDR2 FQGNSA. The CDR3 is 15 residues long. CDR3 sequence reads: CAGSLMGRTYNEQFF. The CDR3 bases are TGTGCCGGCAGCTTAATGGGCAGAACCTACAATGAGCAGTTCTTC. Full variable domain (remainder filled in from reference TRBV7-2 and TRBJ2-1): GAGVSQSPSNKVTEKGKDVELRCDPISGHTALYWYRQSLGQGLEFLIYFQGNSAPDKSGLPSDRFSAERTGGSVSTLTIQRTQQEDSAVYLCAGSLMGRTYNEQFFGPGTRLTVL.

V is TRBV9 and J is TRBJ1-1; 11 bases agree with TRBD1. This CDR3 region has 17 residues. CDR1 SGDLS and CDR2 YYNGEE come from the germline V gene. J lost 3 bases, V lost 3 bases, and 10 bases had no gene match. This chain's CDR3 is CASSAVDRGRSDTEAFF. DNA of the CDR3: TGTGCCAGCAGCGCCGTGGACAGGGGGCGGTCGGACACTGAAGCTTTCTTT.

This clonotype was counted only a few times. For the CDR3, the DNA is TGCGCCAGCAGCCAAGTTGTCCGGGACGCCAGCAATCAGCCCCAGCATTTT. It translates to CASSQVVRDASNQPQHF. The chain combines TRBV4-3 with TRBJ1-5; tentative D call: TRBD1 (5 bases). The CDR3 is 17 residues long. CDR1 and CDR2 (germline): LGHNA, YSLEER. Between the trimmed V and J ends, which lost 1 base and 1 base, there was a span of 14 bases.

The sample holds a few counts of this clonotype. This chain connects TRBV7-2 to TRBJ2-1, with D possibly TRBD1 on 6 matching bases. The CDR3 contains 16 residues. The V end was cut by 2 bases, the J end by 2 bases, with 13 bases between. Germline V gene lookup returns CDR1 SGHTA and CDR2 FQGNSA. The CDR3 is CASSLTAGVTYNEQFF. DNA of the CDR3: TGTGCCAGCAGCTTAACGGCAGGGGTAACCTACAATGAGCAGTTCTTC.

The chain couples TRBV5-4 to TRBJ1-2; 7 bases agree with TRBD1. V shed 4 bases and J 4 bases; nucleotides not matched to a gene: 7. CDR1 SGHNT and CDR2 YYREEE come from the germline V gene (reference sequence). The CDR3 is 14 amino acids. CDR3 sequence: CASSMDRNFYGYTF. The CDR3, as DNA: TGTGCCAGCAGCATGGACAGGAATTTCTATGGCTACACCTTC.